The 18 T cell receptor beta chains in this list originate from one sample, sequenced in a study of blood T cell repertoires in COVID-19. Using immunoSEQ multiplex PCR, the repertoire was profiled, and TCRdb retains in-frame clones only, with some absent. This sample yields over 250,000 clones, of which roughly 80% are seen a single time; about 5% belongs to the top ten. The sequenced sample was PBMCs or T cells enriched from blood (not recorded which). The receptors come from a man in his forties who had been exposed to COVID-19.

This clone was seen at least ten times. The chain employs TRBV4-1 and TRBJ1-2, with 11 bases matching TRBD1. This CDR3 contains 15 residues. CDR1 is MGHRA, CDR2 YSYEKL, per germline. V shed 1 base, J shed 3 bases, and the junction held 1 base outside the gene matches. The CDR3 sequence is CASSQGTGGYYGYTF. CDR3 in DNA: TGCGCCAGCAGCCAAGGGACAGGGGGCTACTATGGCTACACCTTC.

The V and J genes are TRBV3-1 (or the pseudogene TRBV3-2) and TRBJ1-2; D might be TRBD1 (6 bases). Between the trimmed V and J ends, which lost 1 base and 7 bases, there was a span of 13 bases. This CDR3 contains 14 residues. Germline CDR1 and CDR2: LGHDT and YNNKEL (reference sequence). The CDR3 is CASSQATGFPGYTF. The CDR3 DNA reads TGTGCCAGCAGCCAAGCGACAGGCTTCCCTGGCTACACCTTC.

CDR3 protein: CASSSQTSVVETQYF. For the CDR3, the DNA is TGCGCCAGCAGCTCACAAACTAGCGTGGTAGAGACCCAGTACTTC. V gene TRBV5-1 combines with J gene TRBJ2-5, with TRBD2 matching 7 bases. Germline CDR1 and CDR2: SGHRS and YFSETQ. V dropped 3 bases and J dropped 4; count of bases not matched to a gene: 9. The CDR3 is 15 residues long.

This chain joins TRBV19 and TRBJ1-1; D gene unclear. The CDR3 consists of 13 residues. Trimming took 0 bases from V and 5 from J, leaving 7 bases between them. The germline gives CDR1 LNHDA, CDR2 SQIVND (reference sequence). In nucleotides, the CDR3 is TGTGCCAGTAGTATAGATATCAGAACTGAAGCTTTCTTT. Its protein product is CASSIDIRTEAFF.

CDR3 DNA: TGTGCCACCAGTGATTTGACGGGGGAGCAGTTCTTC. Protein: CATSDLTGEQFF. The chain carries TRBV24-1 and TRBJ2-1, with D maybe TRBD2 (5 bases). Trimming removed 0 bases from V and 10 bases from J, with 6 bases in between. This CDR3 comprises 12 residues. Germline lookup yields CDR1 KGHDR and CDR2 SFDVKD.

The chain couples TRBV6-5 to TRBJ2-7, with D possibly being TRBD2 (6 bases). V was pared by 0 bases and J by 5 bases, with 14 bases between. Germline lookup yields CDR1 MNHEY and CDR2 SVGAGI. This CDR3 comprises 15 residues. The CDR3 reads CASSYSTGSFDEQYF. The CDR3 DNA sequence: TGTGCCAGCAGTTACTCGACCGGGAGTTTTGACGAGCAGTACTTC.

This clone was seen a single time. The chain uses TRBV2 and TRBJ2-1; D possibly corresponds to TRBD2 (5 bases). Between the trimmed V and J ends, which lost 8 bases and 2 bases, there was a span of 16 bases. The CDR3 is 15 amino acids. CDR1 is SNHLY, CDR2 FYNNEI, per germline. CDR3 loop: CASHLTELAYNEQFF. CDR3 coding DNA: TGTGCCAGCCATCTGACCGAACTAGCCTACAATGAGCAGTTCTTC.

V and J are TRBV27 and TRBJ1-5, with a tentative D call TRBD1 (6 bases). Trimming took 5 bases from V and 1 from J, leaving 6 bases between them. Germline values: CDR1 MNHEY, CDR2 SMNVEV (reference sequence). The CDR3 is made up of 13 amino acids. The CDR3 DNA sequence: TGTGCCAGCAGTCAGGGGAGCAATCAGCCCCAGCATTTT. It encodes CASSQGSNQPQHF.

This clone was seen a single time. Other nucleotide sequences from this sample produce the same CDR3. This sequence joins TRBV3-1 (or the pseudogene TRBV3-2) and TRBJ1-2, with TRBD1 identical over 8 bases. This CDR3 contains 14 residues. Per germline, CDR1 LGHDT and CDR2 YNNKEL (reference sequence). The trim removed 3 bases at V and 3 bases at J, leaving 3 bases unmatched. In nucleotides, the CDR3 is TGTGCCAGCAGCCAGTTGACAGGGGACTATGGCTACACCTTC. Translating gives CASSQLTGDYGYTF.

In nucleotides, the CDR3 is TGCGCCAGCAGCTTGGTGGGAGAGACAGATACGCAGTATTTT. Its protein is CASSLVGETDTQYF. The genes are TRBV5-1 and TRBJ2-3; D may be TRBD2 (5 bases). This CDR3 comprises 14 residues. Trimming removed 0 bases at V and 3 bases at J, with 8 bases between. CDR1 is SGHRS and CDR2 is YFSETQ in the germline V gene.

The genes are TRBV9 and TRBJ1-2, with TRBD1 matching 8 bases. The trim removed 4 bases at V and 2 bases at J, leaving 4 bases unmatched. The CDR3 totals 14 residues. Germline V gene sequence: CDR1 SGDLS, CDR2 YYNGEE. In DNA, the CDR3 is TGTGCCAGCAGCTTCCGGACAGGGAACTATGGCTACACCTTC. This codes for CASSFRTGNYGYTF.

CDR3 coding DNA: TGTGCCAGCAGTTTATCCCTCAATGAGCAGTTCTTC. It encodes CASSLSLNEQFF. The V gene is TRBV12-3 or TRBV12-4, the J gene TRBJ2-1; D is uncertain. V was cut by 2 bases and J by 6 bases, with 5 bases left in between. This CDR3 has 12 amino acids.

The chain has TRBV4-1 and TRBJ1-2; 11 nucleotides line up with TRBD1. Germline CDR1 MGHRA, CDR2 YSYEKL. The CDR3 totals 13 residues. Trimming removed 4 bases from V and 8 bases from J; junction bases left unmatched: 3. The CDR3 is CASSRGTGGGYTF. CDR3 coding DNA: TGCGCCAGCAGCCGAGGGACAGGGGGAGGCTACACCTTC.

This clone was seen a few times. This chain uses TRBV4-1 with TRBJ2-1; no clear D. V lost 3 bases, J lost 2 bases, and 14 bases lay in between. The germline V gene encodes CDR1 MGHRA and CDR2 YSYEKL. CDR3 length: 16 residues. The CDR3 sequence: CASSQLDILAYNEQFF. CDR3 coding DNA: TGCGCCAGCAGCCAGTTAGACATTTTAGCCTACAATGAGCAGTTCTTC.

The chain carries TRBV7-9 and TRBJ2-5; no clear D. The CDR3 contains 15 residues. The V and J ends lost 1 base and 1 base respectively, with 10 bases between them. CDR1 and CDR2 from the germline V gene are SEHNR and FQNEAQ (reference sequence). Here the CDR3 DNA reads TGTGCCAGCAGCTTAGGGAGATCCCCCCAAGAGACCCAGTACTTC. Translated, it gives CASSLGRSPQETQYF.

This clone was recorded once. V is TRBV6-5 and J is TRBJ2-1; the D is unclear. This CDR3 is 12 amino acids long. Per germline, CDR1 MNHEY and CDR2 SVGAGI. Trimming pared 5 bases from V and 9 bases from J, leaving 11 bases between. The CDR3 is CASSPNRGEQFF. DNA for the CDR3: TGTGCCAGCAGTCCTAATCGCGGTGAGCAGTTCTTC.

The rearrangement links TRBV27 to TRBJ1-6; maybe TRBD1 (6 bases). Deletions cut 6 bases from V and 1 base from J, with 13 bases between. The germline gives CDR1 MNHEY, CDR2 SMNVEV (reference sequence). CDR3 size: 16 residues. CDR3 amino acids: CASSQIQGSYNSPLHF. The CDR3 coding sequence is TGTGCCAGCAGCCAAATACAGGGATCCTATAATTCACCCCTCCACTTT.

J is TRBJ2-3 and V is TRBV7-2; D unresolved. The CDR3 is 13 residues long. The germline CDR1 and CDR2 sequences are SGHTA and FQGNSA. V was clipped by 4 bases and J by 0 bases, with 5 bases between them. CDR3 residues: CASSYYSTDTQYF. The CDR3, as DNA: TGTGCCAGCAGCTACTACAGCACAGATACGCAGTATTTT. Full variable domain (rest looked up from reference TRBV7-2 and TRBJ2-3): GAGVSQSPSNKVTEKGKDVELRCDPISGHTALYWYRQSLGQGLEFLIYFQGNSAPDKSGLPSDRFSAERTGGSVSTLTIQRTQQEDSAVYLCASSYYSTDTQYFGPGTRLTVL.